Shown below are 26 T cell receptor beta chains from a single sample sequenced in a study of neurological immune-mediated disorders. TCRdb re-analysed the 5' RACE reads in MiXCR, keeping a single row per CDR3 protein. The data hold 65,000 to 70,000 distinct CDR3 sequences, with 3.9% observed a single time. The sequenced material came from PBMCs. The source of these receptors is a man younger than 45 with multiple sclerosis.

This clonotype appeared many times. In DNA form, the CDR3 reads TGTGCCAGCAGTTCGTGGACAGGGAAGAACTATGGCTACACCTTC. Translating it yields CASSSWTGKNYGYTF. The chain employs TRBV12-3 or TRBV12-4 and TRBJ1-2; 8 positions agree with TRBD1. This CDR3 spans 15 amino acids. V lost 4 bases to trimming and J lost 2 bases; unmatched junction nucleotides: 6.

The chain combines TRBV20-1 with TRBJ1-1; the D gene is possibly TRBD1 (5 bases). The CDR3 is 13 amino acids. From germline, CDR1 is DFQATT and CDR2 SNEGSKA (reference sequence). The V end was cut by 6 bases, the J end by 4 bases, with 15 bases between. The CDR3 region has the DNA TGCAGTGCGTTCCGGGACGGTGGCACTGAAGCTTTCTTT. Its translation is CSAFRDGGTEAFF.

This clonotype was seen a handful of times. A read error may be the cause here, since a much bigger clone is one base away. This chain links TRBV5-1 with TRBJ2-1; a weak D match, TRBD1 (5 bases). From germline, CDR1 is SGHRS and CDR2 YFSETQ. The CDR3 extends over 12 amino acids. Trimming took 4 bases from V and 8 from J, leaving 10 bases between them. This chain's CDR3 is CASSAKGYEQFF. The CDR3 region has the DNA TGCGCCAGCAGCGCAAAGGGGTATGAGCAGTTCTTC.

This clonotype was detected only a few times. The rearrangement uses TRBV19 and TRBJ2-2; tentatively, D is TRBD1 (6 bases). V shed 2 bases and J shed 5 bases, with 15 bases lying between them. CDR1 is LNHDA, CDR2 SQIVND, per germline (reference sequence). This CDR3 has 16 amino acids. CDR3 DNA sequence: TGTGCCAGTAGTATAAGGGCAGGGGTAATGACCGGGGAGCTGTTTTTT. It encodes CASSIRAGVMTGELFF.

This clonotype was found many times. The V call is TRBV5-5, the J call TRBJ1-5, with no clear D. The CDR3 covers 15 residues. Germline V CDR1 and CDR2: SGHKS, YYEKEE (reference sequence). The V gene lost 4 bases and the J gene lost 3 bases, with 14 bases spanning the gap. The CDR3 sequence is CASSPSRQTNQPQHF. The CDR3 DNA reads TGTGCCAGCAGCCCGAGTCGGCAGACCAATCAGCCCCAGCATTTT.

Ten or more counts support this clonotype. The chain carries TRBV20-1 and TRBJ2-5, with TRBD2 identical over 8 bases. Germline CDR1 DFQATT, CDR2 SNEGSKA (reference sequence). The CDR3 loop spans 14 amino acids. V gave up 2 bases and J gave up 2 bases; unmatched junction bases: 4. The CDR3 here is CSARLGLGQETQYF. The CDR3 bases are TGCAGTGCTAGATTGGGACTAGGGCAAGAGACCCAGTACTTC.

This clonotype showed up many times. The CDR3 coding sequence is TGTGCCACCAGCAGGGACCGCGGGGGGCTGGATCAGCCCCAGCATTTT. It encodes CATSRDRGGLDQPQHF. The V gene is TRBV15, the J gene TRBJ1-5; maybe TRBD1 (6 bases). The CDR3 runs to 16 residues. CDR1 and CDR2 (germline): LNHNV, YYDKDF (reference sequence). V was trimmed by 3 bases and J by 5 bases, leaving 17 bases between them.

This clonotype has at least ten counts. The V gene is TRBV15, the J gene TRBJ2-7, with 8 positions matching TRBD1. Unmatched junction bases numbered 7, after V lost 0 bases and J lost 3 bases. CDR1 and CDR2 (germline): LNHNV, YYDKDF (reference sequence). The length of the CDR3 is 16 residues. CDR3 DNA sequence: TGTGCCACCAGCAGAGATTTTGCGACAGGGGTCTACGAGCAGTACTTC. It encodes CATSRDFATGVYEQYF.

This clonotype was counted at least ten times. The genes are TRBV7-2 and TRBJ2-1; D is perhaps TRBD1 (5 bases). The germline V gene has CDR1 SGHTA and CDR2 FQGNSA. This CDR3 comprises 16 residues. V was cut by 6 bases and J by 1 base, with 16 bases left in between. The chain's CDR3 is CASRMQGIVSYNEQFF. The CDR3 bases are TGTGCCAGCAGGATGCAGGGTATCGTGTCCTACAATGAGCAGTTCTTC.

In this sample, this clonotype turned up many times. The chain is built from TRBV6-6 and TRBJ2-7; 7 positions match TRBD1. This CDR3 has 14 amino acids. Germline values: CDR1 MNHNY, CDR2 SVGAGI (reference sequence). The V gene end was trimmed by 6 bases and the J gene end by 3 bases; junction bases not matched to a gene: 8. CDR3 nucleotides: TGTGCCAGCAGGACCGGGACAGCCAACTACGAGCAGTACTTC. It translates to CASRTGTANYEQYF.

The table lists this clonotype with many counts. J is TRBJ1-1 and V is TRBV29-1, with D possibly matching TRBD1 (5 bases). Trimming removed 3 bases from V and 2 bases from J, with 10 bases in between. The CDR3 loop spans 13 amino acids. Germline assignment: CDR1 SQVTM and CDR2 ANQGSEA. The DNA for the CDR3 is TGCAGCGTTGACAGGGCCACAAACACTGAAGCTTTCTTT. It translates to CSVDRATNTEAFF. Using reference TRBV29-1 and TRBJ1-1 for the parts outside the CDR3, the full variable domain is SAVISQKPSRDICQRGTSLTIQCQVDSQVTMMFWYRQQPGQSLTLIATANQGSEATYESGFVIDKFPISRPNLTFSTLTVSNMSPEDSSIYLCSVDRATNTEAFFGQGTRLTVV.

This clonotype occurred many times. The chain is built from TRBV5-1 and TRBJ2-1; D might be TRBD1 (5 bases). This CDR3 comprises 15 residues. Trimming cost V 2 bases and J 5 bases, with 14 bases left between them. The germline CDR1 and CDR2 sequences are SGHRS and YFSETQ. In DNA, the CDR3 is TGCGCCAGCAGCTTAGTGATCCAGGGTAACAATGAGCAGTTCTTC. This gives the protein CASSLVIQGNNEQFF.

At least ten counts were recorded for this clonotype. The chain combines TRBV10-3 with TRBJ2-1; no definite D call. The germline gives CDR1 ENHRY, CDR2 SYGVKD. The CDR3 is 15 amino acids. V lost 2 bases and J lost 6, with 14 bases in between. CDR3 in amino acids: CAISEESGLGNEQFF. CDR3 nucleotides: TGTGCCATCAGTGAGGAGTCTGGCCTAGGCAATGAGCAGTTCTTC.

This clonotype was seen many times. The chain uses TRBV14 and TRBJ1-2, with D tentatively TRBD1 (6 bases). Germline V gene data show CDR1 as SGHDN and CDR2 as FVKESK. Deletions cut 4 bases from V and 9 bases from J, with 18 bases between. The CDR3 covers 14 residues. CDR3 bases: TGTGCCAGCAGCCCCGGGGGCAAGGCCAAGAGCTACACCTTC. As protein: CASSPGGKAKSYTF.

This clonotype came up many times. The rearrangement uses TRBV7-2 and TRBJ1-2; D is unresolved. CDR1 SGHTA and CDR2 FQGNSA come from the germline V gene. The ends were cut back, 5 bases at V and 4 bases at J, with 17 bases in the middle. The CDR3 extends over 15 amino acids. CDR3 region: CASSPQLQTTYGYTF. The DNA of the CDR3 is TGTGCCAGCAGCCCGCAGCTACAGACGACCTATGGCTACACCTTC.

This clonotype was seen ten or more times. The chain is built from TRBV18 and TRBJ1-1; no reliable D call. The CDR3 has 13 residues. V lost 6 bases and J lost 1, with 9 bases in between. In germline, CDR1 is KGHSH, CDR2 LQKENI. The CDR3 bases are TGTGCCAGCTCCCCCGGAGGGAACACTGAAGCTTTCTTT. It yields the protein CASSPGGNTEAFF. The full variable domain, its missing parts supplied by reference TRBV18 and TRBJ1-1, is NAGVMQNPRHLVRRRGQEARLRCSPMKGHSHVYWYRQLPEEGLKFMVYLQKENIIDESGMPKERFSAEFPKEGPSILRIQQVVRGDSAAYFCASSPGGNTEAFFGQGTRLTVV.

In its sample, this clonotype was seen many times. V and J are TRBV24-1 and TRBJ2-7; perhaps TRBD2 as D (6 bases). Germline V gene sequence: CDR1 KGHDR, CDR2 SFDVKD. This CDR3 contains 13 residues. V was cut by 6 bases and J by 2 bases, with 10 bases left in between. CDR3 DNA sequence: TGTGCCACCAGTCCAGGGAGGACCTACGAGCAGTACTTC. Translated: CATSPGRTYEQYF.

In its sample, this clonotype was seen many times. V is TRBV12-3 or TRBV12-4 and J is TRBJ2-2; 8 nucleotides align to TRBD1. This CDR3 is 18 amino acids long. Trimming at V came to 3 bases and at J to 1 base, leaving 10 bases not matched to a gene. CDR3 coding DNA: TGTGCCAGCAGTTTGGCATTTATGGGGACAGGGAACACCGGGGAGCTGTTTTTT. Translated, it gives CASSLAFMGTGNTGELFF.

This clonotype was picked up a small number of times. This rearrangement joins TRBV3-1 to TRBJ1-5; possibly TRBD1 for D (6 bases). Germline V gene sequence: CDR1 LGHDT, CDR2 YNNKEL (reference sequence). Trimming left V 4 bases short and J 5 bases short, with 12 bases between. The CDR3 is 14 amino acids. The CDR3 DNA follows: TGTGCCAGCAGCCCCCGACAGGCCTATCAGCCCCAGCATTTT. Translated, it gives CASSPRQAYQPQHF.

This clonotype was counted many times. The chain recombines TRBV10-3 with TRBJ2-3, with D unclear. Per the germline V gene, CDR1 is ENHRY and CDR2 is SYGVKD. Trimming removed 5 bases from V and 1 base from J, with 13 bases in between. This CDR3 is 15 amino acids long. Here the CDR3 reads CAISYPGLGTDTQYF. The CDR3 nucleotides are TGTGCCATCAGTTACCCGGGCCTTGGCACAGATACGCAGTATTTT.

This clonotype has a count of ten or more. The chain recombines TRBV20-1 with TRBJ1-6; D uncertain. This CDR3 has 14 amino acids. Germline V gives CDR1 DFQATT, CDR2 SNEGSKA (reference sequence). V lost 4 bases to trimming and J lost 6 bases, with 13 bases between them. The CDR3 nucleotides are TGCAGTGCTAACCGACGCGGACCTAATTCACCCCTCCACTTT. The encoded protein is CSANRRGPNSPLHF.

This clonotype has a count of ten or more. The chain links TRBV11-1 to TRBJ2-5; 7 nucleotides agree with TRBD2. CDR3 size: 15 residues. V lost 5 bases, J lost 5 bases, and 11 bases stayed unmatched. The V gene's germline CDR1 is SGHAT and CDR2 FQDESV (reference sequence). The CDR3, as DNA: TGTGCCAGCAGCAACACCGGGACTACCAGCGAGACCCAGTACTTC. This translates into CASSNTGTTSETQYF.

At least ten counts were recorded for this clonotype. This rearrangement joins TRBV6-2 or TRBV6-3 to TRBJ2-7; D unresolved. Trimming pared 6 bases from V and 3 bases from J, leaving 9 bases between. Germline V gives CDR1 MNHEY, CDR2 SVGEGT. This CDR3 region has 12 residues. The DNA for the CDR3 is TGTGCCAGCAGCCACCAATTCTACGAGCAGTACTTC. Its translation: CASSHQFYEQYF.

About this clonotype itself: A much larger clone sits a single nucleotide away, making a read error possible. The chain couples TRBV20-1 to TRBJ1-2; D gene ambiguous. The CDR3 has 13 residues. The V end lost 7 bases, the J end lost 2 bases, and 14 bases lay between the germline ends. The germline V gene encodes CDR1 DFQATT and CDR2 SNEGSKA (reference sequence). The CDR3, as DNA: TGCAGTGTTGCCCGAGGAATAAACTATGGCTACACCTTC. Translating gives CSVARGINYGYTF.

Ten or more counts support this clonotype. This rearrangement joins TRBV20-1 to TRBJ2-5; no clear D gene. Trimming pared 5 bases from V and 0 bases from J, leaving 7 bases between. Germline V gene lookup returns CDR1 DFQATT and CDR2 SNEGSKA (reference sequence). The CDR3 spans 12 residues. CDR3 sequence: CSAGLNQETQYF. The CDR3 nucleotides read TGCAGTGCTGGTTTGAACCAAGAGACCCAGTACTTC.

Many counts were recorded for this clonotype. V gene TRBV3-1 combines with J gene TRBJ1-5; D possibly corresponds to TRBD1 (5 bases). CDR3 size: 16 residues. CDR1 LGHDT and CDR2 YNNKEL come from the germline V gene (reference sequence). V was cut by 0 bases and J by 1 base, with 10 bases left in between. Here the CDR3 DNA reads TGTGCCAGCAGCCAAGATAGAAGGGGAAGCAATCAGCCCCAGCATTTT. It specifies CASSQDRRGSNQPQHF.